The TCR beta chain under discussion was sequenced for a study of T cell changes during pregnancy in multiple sclerosis. TCRdb's copy holds only in-frame clones and misses some; the assay was immunoSEQ multiplex PCR. Here the sample spans 84,000 or so clones, approximately 94% being singletons. The sequencing used peripheral blood, collected in the third trimester of pregnancy. The clonotype originates from a female donor with multiple sclerosis, enrolled in a pregnancy study.

The CDR3 loop is CASSGQGNYGYTF. CDR3 sequence (DNA): TGTGCCAGCTCCGGACAGGGCAACTATGGCTACACCTTC. This chain connects TRBV18 to TRBJ1-2, with TRBD1 matching over 8 bases. V lost 6 bases and J lost 2; bases outside the gene matches: 2. This CDR3 comprises 13 residues. The germline V gene encodes CDR1 KGHSH and CDR2 LQKENI.